These T cell receptor beta chains were read from a single sample in a study of blood T cell repertoires in COVID-19. The table came from immunoSEQ multiplex PCR; TCRdb's copy has only in-frame clones and leaves some out. Among 150,000 to 200,000 clones listed, nearly 85% were seen once. Specimen: peripheral blood. The receptors were gathered from a woman in her twenties or thirties with acute or convalescent COVID-19. Each CDR3 is given with its conserved first and last residue. D genes are given only for firm matches. The listing skips clone size in some rows; elsewhere it reads once, few, many or a size class.

j_call clone_size d_call v_call cdr3_nt cdr3_aa
TRBJ1-2 . . TRBV19 TGTGCCAGTAGTGTTGGCCCAGGTGGCTACACCTTC CASSVGPGGYTF
TRBJ1-2 . TRBD1 TRBV29-1 TGCAGCGTTGACAGGGGGCCAAGTGGCTACACCTTC CSVDRGPSGYTF
TRBJ2-7 . . TRBV27 TGTGCCAGCAGTCATAGGGTGGGACACACCTACGAGCAGTACTTC CASSHRVGHTYEQYF
TRBJ2-2 . TRBD2 TRBV19 TGTGCCAGTAGTATGCTAGCGGGAACGGGGGAGCTGTTTTTT CASSMLAGTGELFF
TRBJ2-7 once TRBD1 TRBV12-3/TRBV12-4 TGTGCCAGCAGAGAGGACAGGACGGACGAGCAGTACTTC CASREDRTDEQYF
TRBJ1-2 . TRBD1 TRBV27 TGTGCCAGCAGTTTGCAGGCAGGGGGCATTTATGGCTACACCTTC CASSLQAGGIYGYTF
TRBJ2-6 few TRBD1 TRBV7-2 TGTGCCAGCAGCATAATGTCCGGGACAGGGGGCGCTGGGGCCAACGTCCTGACTTTC CASSIMSGTGGAGANVLTF
TRBJ2-7 . TRBD2 TRBV6-2/TRBV6-3 TGTGCCAGCAGTTACGGGCTAGCGGGGATCTACGAGCAGTACTTC CASSYGLAGIYEQYF
TRBJ1-2 . . TRBV27 TGTGCCAGCCGGGGAGGGGGGGGCGGTGGCTACACCTTC CASRGGGGGGYTF
TRBJ1-5 few TRBD1 TRBV15 TGTGCCACCAGGGGGGGACAGAACTTTCAGCCCCAGCATTTT CATRGGQNFQPQHF
TRBJ1-2 . . TRBV11-2 TGTGCCAGCAGCTTCGCTGGCAGGGTTGGCGGCTACACCTTC CASSFAGRVGGYTF
TRBJ2-7 . TRBD1 TRBV9 TGTGCCAGCAGCGCATGGACAGGAGACGAGCAGTACTTC CASSAWTGDEQYF
TRBJ2-5 . TRBD1 TRBV5-6 TGTGCCAGCAGCACGGGACAGGGGCACTACCAAGAGACCCAGTACTTC CASSTGQGHYQETQYF
TRBJ2-1 . . TRBV4-3 TGCGCCAGCAGCCAAGCGGGAAATGAGCAGTTCTTC CASSQAGNEQFF
TRBJ1-4 . TRBD1 TRBV27 TGTGCCAGCAGGAGGGGGCAGGCTAATGAAAAACTGTTTTTT CASRRGQANEKLFF
TRBJ2-5 . . TRBV5-1 TGCGCCAGCAGCTTGGGCACCACACAAGAGACCCAGTACTTC CASSLGTTQETQYF
TRBJ1-2 . TRBD1 TRBV6-5 TGTGCCAGCAGTCAGACAGGGACCCCTCTTTATGGCTACACCTTC CASSQTGTPLYGYTF
TRBJ2-1 few TRBD2 TRBV14 TGTGCCAGCAGCCAACTTCACCTAGCGGGAGGTCGCAATGAGCAGTTCTTC CASSQLHLAGGRNEQFF
TRBJ2-1 . TRBD1 TRBV19 TGTGCCAGTAAGCCGGGACAGGGTGTAGGTGAGCAGTTCTTC CASKPGQGVGEQFF
TRBJ1-4 . TRBD1 TRBV27 TGTGCCAGCAGTTATGGACAGGGGAGACGGGCTAATGAAAAACTGTTTTTT CASSYGQGRRANEKLFF
TRBJ1-6 . TRBD1 TRBV2 TGTGCCAGCAGTGAATCCACAGGGGCTTCCTATAATTCACCCCTCCACTTT CASSESTGASYNSPLHF
TRBJ2-1 . . TRBV30 TGTGCCTGGCTGGAGTATCAGATACAGTTCTTC CAWLEYQIQFF